The 27 T cell receptor beta chains presented below share a single source sample, sequenced in a study of cytomegalovirus exposure and HLA in healthy donors. The PCR employed 60 Vbeta primers together with 13 Jbeta primers. Profiled with immunoSEQ multiplex PCR; TCRdb holds only in-frame clones, not every one. The sample records roughly 150,000 clones, about 84% being singletons. Material for sequencing was PBMCs. These receptors all come from a man aged 45 to 65 in good health and CMV-seropositive.

The CDR3 is CASSQGQYYGYTF. CDR3 nucleotide sequence: TGTGCCAGCAGCCAGGGACAATACTATGGCTACACCTTC. V and J are TRBV6-5 and TRBJ1-2; TRBD1 might be the D (6 bases). The CDR3 consists of 13 residues. Trimming took off 6 bases at V and 3 bases at J, with 11 bases between the two ends. Per the germline V gene, CDR1 is MNHEY and CDR2 is SVGAGI.

Concerning this clone itself: In the same sample, other DNA sequences code for this CDR3. The genes are TRBV5-1 and TRBJ2-1, with 10 bases matching TRBD1. The junction had 0 bases not matched to a gene; V was cut back by 0 bases and J by 6 bases. CDR3 length equals 14 residues. Germline CDR1 is SGHRS and CDR2 is YFSETQ. CDR3 loop: CASSLGTGGNEQFF. CDR3 DNA: TGCGCCAGCAGCTTGGGGACAGGGGGCAATGAGCAGTTCTTC.

The genes are TRBV2 and TRBJ2-7; D unresolved. V lost 8 bases and J lost 1, with 9 bases in between. There are 12 residues in the CDR3. CDR1 and CDR2 (germline): SNHLY, FYNNEI. The CDR3 protein is CASAERSYEQYF. The CDR3 DNA follows: TGTGCCAGCGCCGAGAGGTCCTACGAGCAGTACTTC.

The CDR3 loop is CASSLVPRTGADFSPLHF. The CDR3 DNA follows: TGTGCCAGCAGCTTAGTTCCCCGGACAGGGGCCGACTTTTCACCCCTCCACTTT. J is TRBJ1-6 and V is TRBV7-8; 9 positions match TRBD1. With 1 base clipped from V and 9 bases from J, the junction kept 13 bases outside the gene matches. CDR1 and CDR2 from the germline V gene are SGHVS and FQNEAQ. The CDR3 sequence is 18 residues long.

This chain uses TRBV6-5 with TRBJ2-5, with 9 nucleotides matching TRBD2. V shed 6 bases, J shed 5 bases, and the junction held 7 bases outside the gene matches. The CDR3 loop spans 14 amino acids. The germline gives CDR1 MNHEY, CDR2 SVGAGI. This chain's CDR3 is CASREGLASETQYF. CDR3 sequence (DNA): TGTGCCAGCAGGGAAGGACTAGCGAGCGAGACCCAGTACTTC.

The V call is TRBV7-2, the J call TRBJ2-7; 11 bases match TRBD1. V was clipped by 1 base and J by 4 bases; unmatched bases: 3. Germline V gene lookup returns CDR1 SGHTA and CDR2 FQGNSA. CDR3 length: 15 residues. In DNA, the CDR3 is TGTGCCAGCAGCTTAGGGACAGGGGGCGGATACGAGCAGTACTTC. This translates into CASSLGTGGGYEQYF. Combining the CDR3 with reference TRBV7-2 and TRBJ2-7 gives the whole variable domain GAGVSQSPSNKVTEKGKDVELRCDPISGHTALYWYRQSLGQGLEFLIYFQGNSAPDKSGLPSDRFSAERTGGSVSTLTIQRTQQEDSAVYLCASSLGTGGGYEQYFGPGTRLTVT.

The chain has TRBV28 and TRBJ1-2, with a tentative D call TRBD1 (5 bases). Germline CDR1 reads MDHEN; CDR2 reads SYDVKM. This CDR3 is 16 amino acids long. V dropped 6 bases and J dropped 4 bases, with 21 bases sitting between them. The CDR3, as DNA: TGTGCCAGCAGCTCCCTCATGGGGCAATCGAGCTATGGCTACACCTTC. It is translated as CASSSLMGQSSYGYTF.

The sample holds a few counts of this clone. This chain uses TRBV4-3 with TRBJ2-7, with D possibly matching TRBD1 (6 bases). CDR3 size: 16 residues. Trimming removed 0 bases from V and 3 bases from J, with 15 bases in between. Germline V gene lookup returns CDR1 LGHNA and CDR2 YSLEER. The CDR3, as DNA: TGCGCCAGCAGCCAAGAGCCCCTCAAGGGGGACTACGAGCAGTACTTC. Translating gives CASSQEPLKGDYEQYF.

This sequence joins TRBV4-1 and TRBJ1-1, with 7 bases matching TRBD1. J gave up 7 bases and V 3 bases, and 8 bases lay outside the gene matches. The CDR3 consists of 14 residues. Germline-derived CDR1 and CDR2 are MGHRA and YSYEKL. CDR3 nucleotides: TGCGCCAGCAGCCACCTAGACAGGGAAATTGAAGCTTTCTTT. Protein sequence: CASSHLDREIEAFF.

This chain links TRBV7-3 with TRBJ2-6; D is perhaps TRBD2 (5 bases). Trimming stripped 9 bases from V and 0 bases from J, with 6 bases between. The CDR3 runs 13 residues. Germline V CDR1 and CDR2: SGHTA, FQGTGA. CDR3 residues: CASRGSGANVLTF. The CDR3, as DNA: TGTGCCAGTCGGGGCTCTGGGGCCAACGTCCTGACTTTC.

The genes are TRBV18 and TRBJ2-5; D call uncertain. Looked up from germline, CDR1 is KGHSH and CDR2 is LQKENI. The CDR3 has 16 residues. V lost 5 bases and J 4 bases, leaving 20 bases between the germline ends. The CDR3: CASSSALVPSTETQYF. The CDR3 region has the DNA TGTGCCAGCTCATCCGCCTTAGTTCCGTCTACAGAGACCCAGTACTTC. The full variable domain, rest sourced from reference TRBV18 and TRBJ2-5, is NAGVMQNPRHLVRRRGQEARLRCSPMKGHSHVYWYRQLPEEGLKFMVYLQKENIIDESGMPKERFSAEFPKEGPSILRIQQVVRGDSAAYFCASSSALVPSTETQYFGPGTRLLVL.

The V call is TRBV7-3, the J call TRBJ1-1; weak D call: TRBD1 (5 bases). Germline lookup yields CDR1 SGHTA and CDR2 FQGTGA. This CDR3 comprises 15 residues. The germline V and J ends were trimmed by 2 bases and 0 bases, with 10 bases remaining between them. The CDR3 here is CASSLWGVMNTEAFF. The CDR3 nucleotides read TGTGCCAGCAGCTTATGGGGGGTAATGAACACTGAAGCTTTCTTT.

The rearrangement links TRBV28 to TRBJ1-2; no firm D call. CDR3 size: 13 residues. With 3 bases removed from V and 2 bases from J, the gap between germline ends came to 7 bases. CDR1 and CDR2 from the germline V gene are MDHEN and SYDVKM. The CDR3: CASSFSRNYGYTF. The CDR3 DNA follows: TGTGCCAGCAGTTTTTCGCGGAACTATGGCTACACCTTC.

On this clone: Other DNA variants within this sample encode the same CDR3. V is TRBV6-1 and J is TRBJ2-3, with 12 bases that match TRBD2. Germline CDR1 MNHNS, CDR2 SASEGT. The junction had 11 bases not matched to a gene; V was cut back by 4 bases and J by 3 bases. The CDR3 has 18 residues. The CDR3, as DNA: TGTGCCAGCAGTGGCGGGCTAGCGGGAGGGCCACCTACAGATACGCAGTATTTT. Its protein product is CASSGGLAGGPPTDTQYF.

The V and J genes are TRBV13 and TRBJ1-3, with unresolved D. Per germline, CDR1 PRHDT and CDR2 FYEKMQ (reference sequence). The CDR3 consists of 16 residues. The V end was cut by 5 bases, the J end by 0 bases, with 14 bases between. This CDR3 reads CASSTRGGYSGNTIYF. CDR3 DNA: TGTGCCAGCAGCACCCGAGGAGGGTACTCTGGAAACACCATATATTTT.

The chain carries TRBV19 and TRBJ2-1; 9 bases agree with TRBD2. There are 15 residues in the CDR3. Germline V CDR1 and CDR2: LNHDA, SQIVND (reference sequence). V shed 6 bases and J 7 bases; nucleotides not matched to a gene: 10. CDR3 region: CASRPLGGGANEQFF. CDR3 in DNA: TGTGCCAGTAGGCCCCTCGGCGGGGGGGCTAATGAGCAGTTCTTC.

This sequence joins TRBV6-1 and TRBJ1-1; 7 bases fit TRBD1. The V and J ends lost 6 bases and 0 bases, in that order; junction bases with no gene match: 1. Germline V gene sequence: CDR1 MNHNS, CDR2 SASEGT. The CDR3 is made up of 13 amino acids. The CDR3 is CASRDRLNTEAFF. Written as DNA, the CDR3 is TGTGCCAGCAGGGACAGGCTGAACACTGAAGCTTTCTTT.

The chain employs TRBV5-8 and TRBJ1-2; D is possibly TRBD1 (6 bases). Germline V gives CDR1 SGHTS, CDR2 YDEGEE. The V end lost 3 bases, the J end lost 0 bases, and 21 bases lay between the germline ends. The CDR3 covers 18 residues. CDR3 bases: TGTGCCAGCAGCTCCCCCGGACAGTTCTACTTGACTAACTATGGCTACACCTTC. Translation: CASSSPGQFYLTNYGYTF.

The V call is TRBV18, the J call TRBJ2-7; D gene uncertain. The CDR3 sequence is 15 residues long. CDR1 is KGHSH and CDR2 is LQKENI in the germline V gene. V was shortened by 5 bases and J by 2 bases, with 16 bases between the two germline ends. Here the CDR3 reads CASSTQSVGAYEQYF. CDR3 sequence (DNA): TGTGCCAGCTCAACACAATCAGTGGGCGCCTACGAGCAGTACTTC.

This chain connects TRBV7-9 to TRBJ2-1, with D perhaps matching TRBD1 (5 bases). The CDR3 has 13 residues. V was cut by 1 base and J by 7 bases, with 8 bases left in between. Germline V gene sequence: CDR1 SEHNR, CDR2 FQNEAQ (reference sequence). The CDR3 DNA is TGTGCCAGCAGCTTAGGGACACTTAATGAGCAGTTCTTC. This codes for CASSLGTLNEQFF.

The rearrangement links TRBV7-9 to TRBJ2-3; TRBD2 aligns across 7 bases. V shed 3 bases, J shed 0 bases, and the junction held 0 bases outside the gene matches. The CDR3 spans 14 residues. CDR1 and CDR2 from the germline V gene are SEHNR and FQNEAQ (reference sequence). The CDR3 region is CASSFSGSTDTQYF. Here the CDR3 DNA reads TGTGCCAGCAGCTTTAGCGGGAGCACAGATACGCAGTATTTT.

The V gene is TRBV5-4, the J gene TRBJ2-1; 7 nucleotides line up with TRBD2. The CDR3 has 16 amino acids. J lost 3 bases, V lost 4 bases, and 10 bases had no gene match. Germline CDR1 is SGHNT and CDR2 is YYREEE (reference sequence). As DNA, the CDR3 is TGTGCCAGCAGCCCTTCGGGGGGAGCGGACTACAATGAGCAGTTCTTC. Amino acids: CASSPSGGADYNEQFF.

V is TRBV6-5 and J is TRBJ2-2; TRBD2 matches at 11 bases. J was trimmed by 5 bases and V by 4 bases; bases with no gene match: 6. The CDR3 is 16 amino acids. CDR1 and CDR2 (germline): MNHEY, SVGAGI. The CDR3 loop reads CASSSLASGRTGELFF. CDR3 DNA: TGTGCCAGCAGTTCACTCGCTAGCGGGAGGACCGGGGAGCTGTTTTTT.

The chain recombines TRBV27 with TRBJ2-3; 10 nucleotides line up with TRBD2. Germline trimming cut 1 base from V and 6 bases from J; bases unmatched to any gene: 10. Per germline, CDR1 MNHEY and CDR2 SMNVEV (reference sequence). This CDR3 is built from 17 residues. DNA of the CDR3: TGTGCCAGCAGTTTATTTGCTAGCGGGAGCTCTTACGATACGCAGTATTTT. This translates into CASSLFASGSSYDTQYF.

This chain joins TRBV10-3 and TRBJ1-2; 11 bases match TRBD1. In germline, CDR1 is ENHRY, CDR2 SYGVKD. With 6 bases clipped from V and 2 bases from J, the junction kept 5 bases outside the gene matches. This CDR3 is 15 amino acids long. The CDR3 sequence is CAIRTGTGGNYGYTF. Here the CDR3 DNA reads TGTGCCATCAGAACCGGGACAGGGGGAAACTATGGCTACACCTTC.

V and J are TRBV2 and TRBJ2-2; possible D gene TRBD1, 6 bases. The CDR3 runs to 14 residues. Trimming took 6 bases from V and 4 from J, leaving 12 bases between them. CDR1 SNHLY and CDR2 FYNNEI come from the germline V gene. CDR3 protein: CASSYEQGTGELFF. The DNA of the CDR3 is TGTGCCAGCAGCTACGAACAGGGCACCGGGGAGCTGTTTTTT.

This chain joins TRBV5-8 and TRBJ2-3; D is undetermined. The CDR3 consists of 11 residues. The V and J ends lost 4 bases and 3 bases respectively, with 3 bases between them. Germline loops: CDR1 SGHTS, CDR2 YDEGEE. In nucleotides, the CDR3 is TGTGCCAGCAGCCTGACAGATACGCAGTATTTT. It specifies CASSLTDTQYF.